This T cell receptor beta chain derives from a study of control samples from healthy donors and cancer patients. The repertoire was sequenced with immunoSEQ multiplex PCR; TCRdb's copy has only in-frame clones and lacks some. The data show over 150,000 clones, approximately 94% seen once. V was shortened by 6 bases and J by 4 bases, with 20 bases between the two germline ends. Germline loops: CDR1 MNHEY, CDR2 SMNVEV (reference sequence). This CDR3 region has 16 residues. This clone was observed once. Sequenced: blood. The V gene is TRBV27, the J gene TRBJ2-3; D might be TRBD1 (7 bases). This clonotype was obtained from a man in his forties in good health. The chain's CDR3 is CASSPLNRGGSDTQYF. CDR3 nucleotides: TGTGCCAGCAGCCCTCTGAACAGGGGAGGATCAGATACGCAGTATTTT.